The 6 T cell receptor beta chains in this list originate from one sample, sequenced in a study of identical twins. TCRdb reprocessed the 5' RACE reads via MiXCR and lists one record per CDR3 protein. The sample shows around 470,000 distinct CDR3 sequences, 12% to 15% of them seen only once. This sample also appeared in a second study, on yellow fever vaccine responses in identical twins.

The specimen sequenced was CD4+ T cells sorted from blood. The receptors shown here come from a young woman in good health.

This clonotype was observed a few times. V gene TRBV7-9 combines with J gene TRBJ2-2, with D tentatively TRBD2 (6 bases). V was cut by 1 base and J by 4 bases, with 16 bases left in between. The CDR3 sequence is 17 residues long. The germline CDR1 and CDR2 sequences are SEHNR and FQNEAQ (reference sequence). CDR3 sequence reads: CASSLVQIGRGTGELFF. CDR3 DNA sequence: TGTGCCAGCAGCTTAGTACAGATCGGGAGAGGCACCGGGGAGCTGTTTTTT.

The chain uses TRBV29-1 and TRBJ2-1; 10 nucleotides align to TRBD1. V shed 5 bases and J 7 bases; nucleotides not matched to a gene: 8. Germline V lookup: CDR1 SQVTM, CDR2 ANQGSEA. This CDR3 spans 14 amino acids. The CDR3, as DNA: TGCAGCGTTATAACCGGGACAGGGGCAAATGAGCAGTTCTTC. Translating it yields CSVITGTGANEQFF.

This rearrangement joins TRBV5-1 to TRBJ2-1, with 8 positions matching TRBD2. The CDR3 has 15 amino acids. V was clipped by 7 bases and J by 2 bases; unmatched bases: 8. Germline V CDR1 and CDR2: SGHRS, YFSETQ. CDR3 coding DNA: TGCGCCAGCCGGAGTAACGGGGGGGCCTACAATGAGCAGTTCTTC. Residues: CASRSNGGAYNEQFF.

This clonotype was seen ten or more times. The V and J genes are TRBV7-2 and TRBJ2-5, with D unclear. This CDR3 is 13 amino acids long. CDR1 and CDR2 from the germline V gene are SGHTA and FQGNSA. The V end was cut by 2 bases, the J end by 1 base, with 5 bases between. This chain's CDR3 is CASSLKIQETQYF. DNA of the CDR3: TGTGCCAGCAGCTTAAAAATCCAAGAGACCCAGTACTTC.

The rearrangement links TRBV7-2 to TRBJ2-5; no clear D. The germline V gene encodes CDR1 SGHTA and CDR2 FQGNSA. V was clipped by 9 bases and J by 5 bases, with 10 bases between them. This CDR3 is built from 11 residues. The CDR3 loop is CASRIGETQYF. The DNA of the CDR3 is TGTGCCAGTAGAATAGGCGAGACCCAGTACTTC.

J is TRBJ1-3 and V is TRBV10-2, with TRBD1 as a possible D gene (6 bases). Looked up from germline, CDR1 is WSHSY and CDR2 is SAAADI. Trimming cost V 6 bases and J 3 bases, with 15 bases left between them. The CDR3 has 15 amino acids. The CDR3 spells CASSATGFGGNTIYF. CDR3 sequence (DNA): TGCGCCAGCAGCGCAACAGGGTTTGGTGGAAACACCATATATTTT.